The clone carrying this T cell receptor beta chain was recorded many times. Its antigen is not identified. TCR beta libraries were built with iRepertoire HTBI primers and Arm-PCR of CDR3 regions. TCRdb fed the multiplex PCR reads into MiXCR, producing one record per CDR3 protein. The sample has about 430,000 distinct CDR3 sequences, under 25% seen once; the top ten hold 13% to 15%. As to time point: persistent/refractory GD, antithyroid drugs over 5 years with positive TRAb. TCR sequences were obtained from RNA taken from PBMCs. The diagnosis of Graves' disease used American Thyroid Association guidelines. The peripheral blood volume drawn was 8.5 to 9 milliliters, and it was collected into EDTA tubes. Trimming took off 1 base at V and 0 bases at J, with 9 bases between the two ends. The CDR3 extends over 15 amino acids. The source of the sample is a study of regulatory T cells in long-lasting Graves disease. Study conclusions and caveats: Among the persistent patients, fewer than 3,000 public clonotypes were shared, more than the roughly 970 shared among new patients.

J is TRBJ1-1 and V is TRBV12-3 or TRBV12-4, with D possibly being TRBD1 (5 bases). The input for sequencing was peripheral blood mononuclear cells (PBMCs), taken when the disease was refractory, from a patient treated with antithyroid drugs. This TCR was sampled from a female donor with Graves disease. CDR3 amino acids: CASSLGGTVNTEAFF. CDR3 in DNA: TGTGCCAGCAGTTTAGGAGGGACGGTGAACACTGAAGCTTTCTTT.